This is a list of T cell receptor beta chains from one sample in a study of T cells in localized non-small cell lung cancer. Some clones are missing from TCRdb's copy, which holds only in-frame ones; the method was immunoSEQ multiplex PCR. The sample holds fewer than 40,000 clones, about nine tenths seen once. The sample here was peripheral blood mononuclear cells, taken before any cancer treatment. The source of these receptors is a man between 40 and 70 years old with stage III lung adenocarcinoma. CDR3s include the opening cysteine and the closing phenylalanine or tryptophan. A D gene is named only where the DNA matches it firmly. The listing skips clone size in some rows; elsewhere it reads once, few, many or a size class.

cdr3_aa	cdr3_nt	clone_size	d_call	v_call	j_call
CASSKAGGSGLTNSPLHF	TGTGCCAGCAGCAAAGCGGGAGGCAGCGGCCTTACTAATTCACCCCTCCACTTT	.	.	TRBV7-8	TRBJ1-6
CASSLGQGASDTQYF	TGTGCCAGCTCACTTGGACAGGGGGCATCAGATACGCAGTATTTT	.	TRBD1	TRBV18	TRBJ2-3
CASSVEGIQPQHF	TGTGCCAGCAGCGTGGAGGGGATTCAGCCCCAGCATTTT	.	.	TRBV9	TRBJ1-5
CSVPGLAGETQYF	TGCAGCGTGCCGGGACTAGCGGGGGAGACCCAGTACTTC	.	TRBD2	TRBV29-1	TRBJ2-5
CASSADRGNSPLHF	TGTGCCAGCAGTGCGGACAGGGGAAATTCACCCCTCCACTTT	.	TRBD1	TRBV6-4	TRBJ1-6
CSALDSSYEQYF	TGCAGCGCCCTGGACAGCTCCTACGAGCAGTACTTC	.	.	TRBV29-1	TRBJ2-7
CASTQEVGSPLHF	TGTGCCAGCACCCAGGAGGTCGGTTCACCCCTCCACTTT	few	.	TRBV2	TRBJ1-6
CASSLALGMQPQHF	TGTGCCAGCAGCTTAGCGCTGGGAATGCAGCCCCAGCATTTT	.	.	TRBV7-8	TRBJ1-5
CASSPQTGTRNEQFF	TGTGCCAGCAGCCCCCAGACCGGGACTAGGAATGAGCAGTTCTTC	few	TRBD2	TRBV11-2	TRBJ2-1
CASSLNTGARGEQYF	TGTGCCAGCAGCTTAAATACAGGGGCCAGGGGGGAGCAGTACTTC	.	TRBD1	TRBV7-6	TRBJ2-7
CASSIEGRVKETQYF	TGTGCCAGTAGTATAGAGGGCAGGGTGAAAGAGACCCAGTACTTC	.	.	TRBV19	TRBJ2-5
CASSSRQGGSPLHF	TGTGCCAGCAGCTCCCGACAGGGTGGTTCACCCCTCCACTTT	once	TRBD1	TRBV9	TRBJ1-6
CASSVRGLSYNEQFF	TGTGCCAGCAGCGTAAGGGGGCTCTCCTACAATGAGCAGTTCTTC	.	TRBD1	TRBV9	TRBJ2-1
CASSEGASQTNTGELFF	TGTGCCAGCAGTGAGGGGGCCAGCCAGACGAACACCGGGGAGCTGTTTTTT	.	TRBD1	TRBV27	TRBJ2-2
CASSQLQGVNSPLHF	TGTGCCAGCAGTCAACTACAGGGGGTGAATTCACCCCTCCACTTT	.	TRBD1	TRBV2	TRBJ1-6
CASSIGDRAGYGYTF	TGTGCCAGTAGTATCGGCGACAGGGCGGGCTATGGCTACACCTTC	.	TRBD1	TRBV19	TRBJ1-2
CASSQAIVGGQFF	TGCGCCAGCAGCCAGGCGATAGTGGGGGGGCAGTTCTTC	.	.	TRBV4-1	TRBJ2-1
CAIRAWDPYNEQFF	TGTGCCATCAGAGCATGGGACCCGTACAATGAGCAGTTCTTC	.	.	TRBV10-3	TRBJ2-1
CASTSIGTQYF	TGTGCCAGCACCTCCATCGGTACGCAGTATTTT	.	.	TRBV6-1	TRBJ2-3
CASSDTGTGGKTAFF	TGTGCCAGTAGTGATACCGGGACAGGGGGCAAGACAGCTTTCTTT	.	TRBD1	TRBV19	TRBJ1-1
CAISESTGTTNGYTF	TGTGCCATCAGTGAGTCGACAGGGACCACAAATGGCTACACCTTC	few	TRBD1	TRBV10-3	TRBJ1-2
CATSRRPSGGTDTQYF	TGTGCCACCAGCAGACGCCCTAGCGGGGGGACAGATACGCAGTATTTT	.	TRBD2	TRBV15	TRBJ2-3
CASSQGDSLSTEAFF	TGTGCCAGCAGCCAAGGGGACAGCCTCTCCACTGAAGCTTTCTTT	.	TRBD1	TRBV4-2	TRBJ1-1
CASSSRTVTDTQYF	TGTGCCAGCAGCTCCAGGACAGTCACAGATACGCAGTATTTT	once	.	TRBV7-2	TRBJ2-3
CASSLRRQETQYF	TGTGCCAGCAGCTTAAGGAGGCAAGAGACCCAGTACTTC	once	.	TRBV7-8	TRBJ2-5
CASSSPVGGREQYF	TGTGCCAGCAGCTCCCCAGTGGGGGGGCGTGAGCAGTACTTC	.	.	TRBV11-2	TRBJ2-7
CASSNTGYSYNEQFF	TGTGCCAGCTCAAACACAGGGTACTCCTACAATGAGCAGTTCTTC	.	.	TRBV18	TRBJ2-1
CASSPTLNTEAFF	TGTGCCAGCTCACCAACCCTGAACACTGAAGCTTTCTTT	few	.	TRBV18	TRBJ1-1
CASSGTRQGTEAFF	TGTGCCAGCAGTGGGACCCGACAGGGGACTGAAGCTTTCTTT	.	TRBD1	TRBV28	TRBJ1-1
CASTLGGGGFYEQYF	TGTGCCAGCACTTTAGGGGGTGGAGGGTTCTACGAGCAGTACTTC	.	.	TRBV28	TRBJ2-7
CASRLGGGGGEKLFF	TGTGCCAGCAGACTCGGTGGGGGAGGAGGTGAAAAACTGTTTTTT	.	.	TRBV2	TRBJ1-4
CASSSPGGLADEQYF	TGTGCCAGCAGCTCCCCAGGGGGACTAGCGGACGAGCAGTACTTC	.	TRBD2	TRBV7-9	TRBJ2-7
CASSLERGGYQPQHF	TGTGCCAGCAGCTTAGAAAGGGGTGGGTATCAGCCCCAGCATTTT	.	.	TRBV7-2	TRBJ1-5
CASSPTLARQETQYF	TGTGCCAGCAGCCCAACGCTAGCGAGGCAAGAGACCCAGTACTTC	once	.	TRBV7-3	TRBJ2-5
CASSPGLAGTEETQYF	TGTGCCAGCAGCCCTGGGCTAGCGGGGACGGAAGAGACCCAGTACTTC	.	TRBD2	TRBV11-3	TRBJ2-5
CASSVNDYGYTF	TGTGCCAGCAGCGTAAACGACTATGGCTACACCTTC	.	.	TRBV9	TRBJ1-2
CASSLDLANEQFF	TGTGCCAGCAGCTTGGATCTAGCGAATGAGCAGTTCTTC	.	.	TRBV5-4	TRBJ2-1
CACGTGSLHNEQFF	TGTGCCTGCGGGACAGGGTCTCTCCACAATGAGCAGTTCTTC	.	TRBD1	TRBV30	TRBJ2-1
CASSRTSGGAKETQYF	TGTGCCAGCAGTCGTACTAGCGGGGGGGCGAAGGAGACCCAGTACTTC	once	TRBD2	TRBV11-2	TRBJ2-5
CASSLWGGDSYNEQFF	TGTGCCAGCAGTTTATGGGGGGGAGACTCCTACAATGAGCAGTTCTTC	.	TRBD2	TRBV27	TRBJ2-1
CASSVAIGGDTQYF	TGTGCCAGCAGCGTAGCTATAGGTGGAGATACGCAGTATTTT	.	.	TRBV9	TRBJ2-3
CASSDSILTVGELFF	TGTGCCAGCAGTGACTCGATCCTGACGGTCGGGGAGCTGTTTTTT	.	.	TRBV6-4	TRBJ2-2
CASSGTGDTDTQYF	TGTGCCAGCAGCGGGACAGGGGACACAGATACGCAGTATTTT	.	TRBD1	TRBV5-5	TRBJ2-3